The clone carrying this T cell receptor beta chain was seen more than once but under ten times. Authors' methods: Amplified reference gene primers provided the basis for estimating nucleated cell counts. Produced via immunoSEQ multiplex PCR; TCRdb's table is partial and in-frame only. The DNA was the basis for D and trimming; V, J and clone size are from that table. The sample holds about 71,000 clones; 82% are singletons and the top ten take about 13%. The germline V gene has CDR1 LNHDA and CDR2 SQIVND (reference sequence). Deletions cut 8 bases from V and 5 bases from J, with 18 bases between. The CDR3 runs to 14 residues. The data belong to a study of blood T cell repertoires in COVID-19. Study at large: The United States, Italy and Spain supplied acute and convalescent COVID-19 samples. Nucleic acid was either cDNA or gDNA, and it came from T cells, B-cell-depleted T cells, or PBMCs.

The chain recombines TRBV19 with TRBJ1-2; D is perhaps TRBD1 (6 bases). The sample was peripheral blood. The clonotype comes from an elderly woman with acute or convalescent COVID-19. This chain's CDR3 is CASLLLPGAYGYTF. In DNA, the CDR3 is TGTGCCAGTCTACTATTGCCAGGGGCGTATGGCTACACCTTC.